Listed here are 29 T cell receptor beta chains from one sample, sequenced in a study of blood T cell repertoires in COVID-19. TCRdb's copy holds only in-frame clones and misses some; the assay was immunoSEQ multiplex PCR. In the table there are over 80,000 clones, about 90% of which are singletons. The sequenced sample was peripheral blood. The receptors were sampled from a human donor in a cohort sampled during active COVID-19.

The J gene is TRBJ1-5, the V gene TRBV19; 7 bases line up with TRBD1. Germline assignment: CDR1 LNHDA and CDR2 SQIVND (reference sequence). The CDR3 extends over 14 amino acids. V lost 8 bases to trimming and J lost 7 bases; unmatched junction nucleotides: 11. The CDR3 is CASRQGGGRQPQHF. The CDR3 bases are TGTGCCAGTCGACAGGGTGGGGGTCGGCAGCCCCAGCATTTT.

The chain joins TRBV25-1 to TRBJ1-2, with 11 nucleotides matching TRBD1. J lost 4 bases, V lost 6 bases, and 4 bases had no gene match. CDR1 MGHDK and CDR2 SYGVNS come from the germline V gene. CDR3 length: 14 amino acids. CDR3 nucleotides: TGTGCCAGCAGAGGACAGGGGGCTCCCTATGGCTACACCTTC. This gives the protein CASRGQGAPYGYTF.

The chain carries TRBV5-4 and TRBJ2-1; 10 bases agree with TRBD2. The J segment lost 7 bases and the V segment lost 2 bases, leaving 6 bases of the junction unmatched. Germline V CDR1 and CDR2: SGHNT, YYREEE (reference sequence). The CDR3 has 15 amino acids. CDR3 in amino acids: CASSFSLAGVNEQFF. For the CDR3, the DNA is TGTGCCAGCAGCTTTAGTCTAGCGGGAGTTAATGAGCAGTTCTTC.

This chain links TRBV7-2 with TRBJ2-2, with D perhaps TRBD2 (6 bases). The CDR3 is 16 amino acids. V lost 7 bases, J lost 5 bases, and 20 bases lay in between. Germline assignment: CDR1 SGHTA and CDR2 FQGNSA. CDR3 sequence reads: CASIPLGSGRTGELFF. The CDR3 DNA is TGTGCCAGCATCCCGCTGGGCTCGGGGAGGACCGGGGAGCTGTTTTTT.

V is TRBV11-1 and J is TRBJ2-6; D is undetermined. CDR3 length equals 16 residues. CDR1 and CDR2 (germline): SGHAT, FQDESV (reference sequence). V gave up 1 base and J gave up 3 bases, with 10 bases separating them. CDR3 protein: CASSLESRRGANVLTF. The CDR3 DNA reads TGTGCCAGCAGCTTAGAGTCTAGGCGTGGGGCCAACGTCCTGACTTTC.

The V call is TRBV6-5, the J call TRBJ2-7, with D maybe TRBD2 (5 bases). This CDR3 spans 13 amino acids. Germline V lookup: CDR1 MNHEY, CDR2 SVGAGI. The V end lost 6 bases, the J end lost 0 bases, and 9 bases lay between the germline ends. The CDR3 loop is CASSLDFSYEQYF. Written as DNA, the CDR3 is TGTGCCAGCAGCCTGGACTTCTCCTACGAGCAGTACTTC.

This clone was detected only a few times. The DNA of the CDR3 is TGTGCCAGCAGTGGAGGGTCGGTCTACGAGCAGTACTTC. Protein product: CASSGGSVYEQYF. J is TRBJ2-7 and V is TRBV2, with D possibly matching TRBD2 (5 bases). The germline gives CDR1 SNHLY, CDR2 FYNNEI. The CDR3 has 13 residues. Trimming took off 4 bases at V and 3 bases at J, with 10 bases between the two ends. Looking up the rest from reference TRBV2 and TRBJ2-7 gives the full variable domain: EPEVTQTPSHQVTQMGQEVILRCVPISNHLYFYWYRQILGQKVEFLVSFYNNEISEKSEIFDDQFSVERPDGSNFTLKIRSTKLEDSAMYFCASSGGSVYEQYFGPGTRLTVT.

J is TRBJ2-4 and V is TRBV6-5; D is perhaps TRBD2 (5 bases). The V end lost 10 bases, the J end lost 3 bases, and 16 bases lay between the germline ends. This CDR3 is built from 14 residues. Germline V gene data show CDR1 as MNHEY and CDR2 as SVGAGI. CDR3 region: CATQNERNKNIQYF. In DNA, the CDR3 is TGTGCCACCCAGAATGAGCGGAACAAAAACATTCAGTACTTC.

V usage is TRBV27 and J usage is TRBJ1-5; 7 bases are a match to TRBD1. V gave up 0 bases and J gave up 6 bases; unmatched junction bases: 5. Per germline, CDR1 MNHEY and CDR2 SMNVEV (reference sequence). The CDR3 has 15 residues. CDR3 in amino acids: CASSLSSGGLQPQHF. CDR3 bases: TGTGCCAGCAGTTTATCTTCAGGGGGGCTTCAGCCCCAGCATTTT.

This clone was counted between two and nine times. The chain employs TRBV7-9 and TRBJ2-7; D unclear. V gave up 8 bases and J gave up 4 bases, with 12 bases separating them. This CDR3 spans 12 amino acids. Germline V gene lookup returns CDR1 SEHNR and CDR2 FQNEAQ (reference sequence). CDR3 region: CASGSTFYEQYF. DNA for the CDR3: TGTGCCAGCGGTAGCACATTTTACGAGCAGTACTTC.

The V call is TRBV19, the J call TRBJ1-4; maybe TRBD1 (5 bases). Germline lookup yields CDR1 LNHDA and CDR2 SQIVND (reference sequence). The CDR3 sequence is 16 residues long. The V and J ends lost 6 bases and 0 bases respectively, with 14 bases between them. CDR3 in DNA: TGTGCCAGTAGCCCGGGCAGGACAACAACTAATGAAAAACTGTTTTTT. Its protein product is CASSPGRTTTNEKLFF.

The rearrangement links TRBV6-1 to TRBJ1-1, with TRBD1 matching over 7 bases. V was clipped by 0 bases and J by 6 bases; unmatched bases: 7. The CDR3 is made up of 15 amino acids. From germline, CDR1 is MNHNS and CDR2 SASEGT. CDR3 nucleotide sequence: TGTGCCAGCAGTGAAGCTGGACAGGTAGGTGCTGAAGCTTTCTTT. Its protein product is CASSEAGQVGAEAFF.

The DNA of the CDR3 is TGTGCCAGCCGCCAAACGAGTGGGGCCACAGATACGCAGTATTTT. This translates into CASRQTSGATDTQYF. The chain recombines TRBV19 with TRBJ2-3; tentatively, D is TRBD1 (5 bases). V lost 9 bases and J lost 2, with 18 bases in between. The CDR3 runs 15 residues. Germline CDR1 is LNHDA and CDR2 is SQIVND (reference sequence).

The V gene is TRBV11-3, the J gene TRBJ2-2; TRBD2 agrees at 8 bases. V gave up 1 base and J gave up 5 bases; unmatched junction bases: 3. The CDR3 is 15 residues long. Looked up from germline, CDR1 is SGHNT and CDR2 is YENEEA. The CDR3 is CASSLAAGGTGELFF. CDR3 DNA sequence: TGTGCCAGCAGCTTAGCGGCGGGAGGAACCGGGGAGCTGTTTTTT.

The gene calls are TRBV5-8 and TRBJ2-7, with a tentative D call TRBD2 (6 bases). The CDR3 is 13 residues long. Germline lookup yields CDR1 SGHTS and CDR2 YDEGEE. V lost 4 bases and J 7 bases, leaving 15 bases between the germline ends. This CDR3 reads CASSPGRKGEQYF. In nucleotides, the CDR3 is TGTGCCAGCAGCCCTGGGAGGAAAGGGGAGCAGTACTTC.

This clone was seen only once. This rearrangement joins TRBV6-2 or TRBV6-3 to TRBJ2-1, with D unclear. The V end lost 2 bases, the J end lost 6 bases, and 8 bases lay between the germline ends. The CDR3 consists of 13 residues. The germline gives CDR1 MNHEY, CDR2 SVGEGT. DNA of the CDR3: TGTGCCAGCAGTTACCGGCTAGTCAATGAGCAGTTCTTC. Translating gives CASSYRLVNEQFF.

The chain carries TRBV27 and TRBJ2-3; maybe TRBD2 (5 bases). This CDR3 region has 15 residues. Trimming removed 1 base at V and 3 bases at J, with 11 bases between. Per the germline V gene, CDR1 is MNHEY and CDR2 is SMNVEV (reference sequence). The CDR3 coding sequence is TGTGCCAGCAGTTTATTTTCGGGGTCGACAGATACGCAGTATTTT. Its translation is CASSLFSGSTDTQYF.

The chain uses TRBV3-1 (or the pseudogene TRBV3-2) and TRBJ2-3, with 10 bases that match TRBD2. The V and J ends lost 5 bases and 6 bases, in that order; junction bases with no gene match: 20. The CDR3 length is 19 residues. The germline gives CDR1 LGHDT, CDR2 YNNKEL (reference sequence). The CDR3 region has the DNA TGTGCCAGCAGCGCAGCCTTCCACCCGGTAGCGGGAGGCCCGGATACGCAGTATTTT. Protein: CASSAAFHPVAGGPDTQYF.

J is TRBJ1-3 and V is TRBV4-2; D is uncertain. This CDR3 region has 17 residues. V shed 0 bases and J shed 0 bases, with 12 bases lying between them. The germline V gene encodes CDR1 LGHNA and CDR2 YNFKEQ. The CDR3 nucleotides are TGTGCCAGCAGCCAAGAGAACCAGGCCTCCTCTGGAAACACCATATATTTT. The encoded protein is CASSQENQASSGNTIYF.

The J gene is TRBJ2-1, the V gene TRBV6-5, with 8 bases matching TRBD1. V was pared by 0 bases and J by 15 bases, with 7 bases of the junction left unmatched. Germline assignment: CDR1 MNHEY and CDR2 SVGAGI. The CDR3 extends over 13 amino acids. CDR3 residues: CASSYSTGAPRFF. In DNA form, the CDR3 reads TGTGCCAGCAGTTACTCGACAGGGGCCCCTAGGTTCTTC.

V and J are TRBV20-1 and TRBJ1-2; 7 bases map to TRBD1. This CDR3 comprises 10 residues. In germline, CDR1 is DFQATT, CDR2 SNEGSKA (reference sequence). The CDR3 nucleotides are TGCAAAGGGGGCGCGGATGGCTACACCTTC. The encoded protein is CKGGADGYTF.

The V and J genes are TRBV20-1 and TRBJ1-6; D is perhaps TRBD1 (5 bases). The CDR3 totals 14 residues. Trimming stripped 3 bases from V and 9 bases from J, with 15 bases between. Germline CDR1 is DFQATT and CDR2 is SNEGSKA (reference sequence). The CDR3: CSASPQGFGSPLHF. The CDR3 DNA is TGCAGTGCTAGTCCCCAGGGCTTCGGTTCACCCCTCCACTTT.

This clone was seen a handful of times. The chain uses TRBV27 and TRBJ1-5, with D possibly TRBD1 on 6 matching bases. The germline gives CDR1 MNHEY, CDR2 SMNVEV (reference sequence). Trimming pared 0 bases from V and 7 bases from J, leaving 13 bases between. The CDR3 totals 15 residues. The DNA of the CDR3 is TGTGCCAGCAGTTTATCAACTGGGGGCGGGCAGCCCCAGCATTTT. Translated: CASSLSTGGGQPQHF.

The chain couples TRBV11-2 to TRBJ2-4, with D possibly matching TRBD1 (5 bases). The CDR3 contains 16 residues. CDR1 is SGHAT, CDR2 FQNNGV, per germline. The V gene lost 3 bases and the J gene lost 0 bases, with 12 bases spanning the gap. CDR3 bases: TGTGCCAGCAGCTTTCAGACAGCGCTAGCCAAAAACATTCAGTACTTC. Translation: CASSFQTALAKNIQYF. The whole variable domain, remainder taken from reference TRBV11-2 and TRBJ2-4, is EAGVAQSPRYKIIEKRQSVAFWCNPISGHATLYWYQQILGQGPKLLIQFQNNGVVDDSQLPKDRFSAERLKGVDSTLKIQPAKLEDSAVYLCASSFQTALAKNIQYFGAGTRLSVL.

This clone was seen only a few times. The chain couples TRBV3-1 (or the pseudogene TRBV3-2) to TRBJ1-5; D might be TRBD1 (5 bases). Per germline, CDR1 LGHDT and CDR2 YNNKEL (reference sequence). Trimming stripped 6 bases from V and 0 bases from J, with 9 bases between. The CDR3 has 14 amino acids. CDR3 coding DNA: TGTGCCAGCAGTACGACAGATAGCAATCAGCCCCAGCATTTT. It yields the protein CASSTTDSNQPQHF.

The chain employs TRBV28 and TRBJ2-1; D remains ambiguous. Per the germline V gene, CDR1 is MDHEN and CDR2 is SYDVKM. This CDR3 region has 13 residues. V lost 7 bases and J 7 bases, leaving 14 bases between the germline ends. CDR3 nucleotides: TGTGCCAGCACCGCCACGGTCGGGAATGAGCAGTTCTTC. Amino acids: CASTATVGNEQFF.

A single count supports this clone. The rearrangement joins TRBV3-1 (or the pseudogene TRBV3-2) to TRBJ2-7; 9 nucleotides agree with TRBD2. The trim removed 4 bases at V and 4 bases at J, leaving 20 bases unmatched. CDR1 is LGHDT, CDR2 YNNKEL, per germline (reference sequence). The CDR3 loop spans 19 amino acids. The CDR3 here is CASSRNRLSGSTDRYEQYF. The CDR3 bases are TGTGCCAGCAGCCGAAACAGGCTTAGCGGGAGCACGGATCGGTACGAGCAGTACTTC.

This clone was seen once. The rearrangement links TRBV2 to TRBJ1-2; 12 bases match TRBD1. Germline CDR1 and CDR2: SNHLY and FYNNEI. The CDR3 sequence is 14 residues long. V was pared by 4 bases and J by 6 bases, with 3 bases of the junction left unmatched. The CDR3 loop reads CASSAGTGGHGYTF. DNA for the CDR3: TGTGCCAGCAGTGCCGGGACAGGGGGCCATGGCTACACCTTC.

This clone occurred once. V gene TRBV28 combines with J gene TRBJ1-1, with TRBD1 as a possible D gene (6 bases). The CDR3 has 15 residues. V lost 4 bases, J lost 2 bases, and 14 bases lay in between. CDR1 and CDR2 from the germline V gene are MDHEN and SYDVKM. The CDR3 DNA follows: TGTGCCAGCAGTTCCTCCCAGGGGCTTAACACTGAAGCTTTCTTT. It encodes CASSSSQGLNTEAFF.